This T cell receptor (beta chain) was documented in a study of shared clonotypes between healthy human individuals. Methods used by the authors: Owing to the provision of junction-only sequences devoid of quality scores by immunoSEQ, filtering differed. The method was immunoSEQ multiplex PCR; TCRdb's version includes in-frame clones alone and lacks a portion of them. V and J calls and clone size are those listed in that table; D and trimming were worked out from the DNA. This table holds about 1.1 million clones, approximately 80% found once. The TCR originated in a man aged 18 to 29 in good health. Some clones in this sample may be carry-over from other donors' samples. Specimen: memory CD4+ T cells from PBMCs. Subset described: CD45RA-negative fraction.

The CDR3 DNA is TGTGCCAGCGGGGGGACAGCGGATACCGGGGAGCTGTTTTTT. Encoded protein: CASGGTADTGELFF. This sequence joins TRBV28 and TRBJ2-2, with a weak D call TRBD1 (7 bases). This CDR3 region has 14 residues. Germline CDR1 MDHEN, CDR2 SYDVKM. Trimming left V 8 bases short and J 5 bases short, with 15 bases between.